This T cell receptor beta chain was profiled in a study of beta chain features in type 1 diabetes. V trimming: 0 bases; J trimming: 3 bases; junction bases outside the gene matches: 2. This CDR3 has 17 residues. Germline V gives CDR1 KGHSH, CDR2 LQKENI. cDNA synthesis used the whole RNA isolate, giving expressed TCRB sequences. Measured with immunoSEQ multiplex PCR; TCRdb has only the in-frame clones, and not every one. The table has around 150,000 clones, under 9.5% seen once. This clone was observed a handful of times. Sequencing used central memory CD4+ T cells from blood. The sequence was collected from a man aged 18 to 35 in good health. The V gene is TRBV18, the J gene TRBJ2-3; 14 bases match TRBD2. CDR3 amino acids: CASSPPRTSGRTDTQYF. In nucleotides, the CDR3 is TGTGCCAGCTCACCACCGAGGACTAGCGGGAGGACAGATACGCAGTATTTT.